The clone carrying this T cell receptor (beta chain) came up a few times. V shed 0 bases and J 3 bases; nucleotides not matched to a gene: 10. Germline V gives CDR1 WNHNN, CDR2 SYGVQD (reference sequence). CDR3 length: 18 residues. RNA transcripts served as the template for amplifying TCR beta CDR3 regions. Researchers ran a first-round RT-PCR on the TCR CDR3 using the HTBI primer set. Each CDR3 protein gets one entry after TCRdb re-called the multiplex PCR reads with MiXCR. Of a few hundred thousand distinct CDR3 sequences listed, approximately 44% are singletons. The record originates from a study of T cells in Graves' hyperthyroidism and ophthalmopathy.

This TCR was recovered from a young woman with Graves' hyperthyroidism. Material: peripheral blood or thyroid tissue (not recorded which). The gene calls are TRBV10-1 and TRBJ2-2, with TRBD2 matching over 7 bases. The CDR3 bases are TGCGCCAGCAGTGAGTCGAGGGAGGGCCTTAAGGACACCGGGGAGCTGTTTTTT. Translation gives CASSESREGLKDTGELFF.